These 7 T cell receptor beta chains were sequenced from one sample in a study of patients and donors after allogeneic stem cell transplantation. A single record per CDR3 protein comes from TCRdb applying MiXCR to the RT-PCR reads. The sample contains approximately 250,000 distinct CDR3 sequences, 13% to 15% of which appear only once. Sequencing was carried out using blood, either unsorted or a sorted T cell fraction (not recorded which). The receptors come from a human donor who was either an allogeneic HSCT recipient or a stem cell or donor lymphocyte infusion donor (not recorded which). It is not recorded whose cells these are; they may come from a transplant donor.

This clonotype has a handful of counts. The gene calls are TRBV3-1 and TRBJ2-3; D possibly corresponds to TRBD1 (5 bases). The V end lost 1 base, the J end lost 8 bases, and 13 bases lay between the germline ends. Germline CDR1 and CDR2: LGHDT and YNNKEL (reference sequence). This CDR3 has 14 residues. The CDR3 reads CASSQGGRQGTQYF. CDR3 sequence (DNA): TGTGCCAGCAGCCAAGGGGGAAGGCAGGGTACGCAGTATTTT.

The chain combines TRBV19 with TRBJ2-1; D is undetermined. Trimming stripped 1 base from V and 5 bases from J, with 6 bases between. The CDR3 covers 13 residues. Germline CDR1 is LNHDA and CDR2 is SQIVND (reference sequence). The CDR3 loop is CASSIARNNEQFF. As DNA, the CDR3 is TGTGCCAGTAGTATAGCACGGAACAATGAGCAGTTCTTC.

This clonotype came up a few times. The rearrangement links TRBV6-1 to TRBJ2-4; D is tentatively TRBD1 or TRBD2 (5 bases each). The germline CDR1 and CDR2 sequences are MNHNS and SASEGT. The V and J ends lost 6 bases and 1 base respectively, with 13 bases between them. This CDR3 has 15 residues. CDR3 DNA: TGTGCCAGCAGGGCTCAAGGGACGGCCAAAAACATTCAGTACTTC. Translating it yields CASRAQGTAKNIQYF.

The chain recombines TRBV6-1 with TRBJ2-7; D possibly corresponds to TRBD1 (6 bases). Germline lookup yields CDR1 MNHNS and CDR2 SASEGT. CDR3 length: 15 amino acids. The V end was cut by 5 bases, the J end by 3 bases, with 17 bases between. DNA of the CDR3: TGTGCCAGCAGTACAGGGTACAGGGAGATCTACGAGCAGTACTTC. This encodes CASSTGYREIYEQYF.

This clonotype turned up a few times. The chain joins TRBV19 to TRBJ2-7; D might be TRBD2 (6 bases). The CDR3 consists of 14 residues. Trimming pared 7 bases from V and 4 bases from J, leaving 17 bases between. The germline gives CDR1 LNHDA, CDR2 SQIVND (reference sequence). In DNA, the CDR3 is TGTGCCAGTAATAGCGGAAACGGATTTTACGAGCAGTACTTC. Amino acid sequence: CASNSGNGFYEQYF.

This clonotype has ten or more counts. This chain uses TRBV6-2 or TRBV6-3 with TRBJ2-1; 7 positions agree with TRBD1. The V segment lost 5 bases and the J segment 2 bases; nucleotides outside the gene matches: 3. Germline V gene sequence: CDR1 MNHEY, CDR2 SVGEGT. This CDR3 region has 14 residues. CDR3: CASSNRGPYNEQFF. The CDR3, as DNA: TGTGCCAGCAGTAACAGGGGACCCTACAATGAGCAGTTCTTC.

The J gene is TRBJ2-1, the V gene TRBV6-2 or TRBV6-3, with 7 positions matching TRBD2. V trimming: 7 bases; J trimming: 9 bases; junction bases outside the gene matches: 15. Germline V gene sequence: CDR1 MNHEY, CDR2 SVGEGT. The CDR3 is made up of 15 amino acids. CDR3 residues: CASTRLAVGSSEQFF. The DNA for the CDR3 is TGTGCCAGCACCCGACTAGCAGTTGGAAGTAGTGAGCAGTTCTTC.